Each of the 9 T cell receptor beta chains below was sequenced from the same sample in a study of blood T cell repertoires in COVID-19. Here immunoSEQ multiplex PCR was the method, and the copy in TCRdb shows in-frame clones only, minus some. This table holds about 180,000 clones, roughly 83% found once. The sample taken for sequencing was PBMCs or T cells enriched from blood (not recorded which). These receptors all come from a woman in her twenties or thirties who had recovered from COVID-19.

V gene TRBV24-1 combines with J gene TRBJ1-4; D remains unclear. Germline-derived CDR1 and CDR2 are KGHDR and SFDVKD. The CDR3 has 14 amino acids. V was trimmed by 3 bases and J by 5 bases, leaving 9 bases between them. The CDR3 nucleotides read TGTGCCACCAGTGATCCAGACGGGAATGAAAAACTGTTTTTT. Translating it yields CATSDPDGNEKLFF.

This clone has a handful of counts. The V and J genes are TRBV3-1 (or the pseudogene TRBV3-2) and TRBJ1-2, with 12 bases fitting TRBD1. Germline CDR1 and CDR2: LGHDT and YNNKEL (reference sequence). V gave up 2 bases and J gave up 2 bases; unmatched junction bases: 3. The CDR3 sequence is 16 residues long. The CDR3 here is CASSQRDRGPNYGYTF. In DNA, the CDR3 is TGTGCCAGCAGCCAAAGGGACAGGGGGCCGAACTATGGCTACACCTTC.

The chain recombines TRBV5-1 with TRBJ2-5; 13 nucleotides align to TRBD2. Germline loops: CDR1 SGHRS, CDR2 YFSETQ. Losses at the gene ends were 3 bases for V and 4 bases for J; bases not matched to a gene: 3. The CDR3 totals 15 residues. For the CDR3, the DNA is TGCGCCAGCAGCTGGACTAGCGGGAGCACAGAGACCCAGTACTTC. It is translated as CASSWTSGSTETQYF. Full variable domain (missing parts from reference TRBV5-1 and TRBJ2-5): KAGVTQTPRYLIKTRGQQVTLSCSPISGHRSVSWYQQTPGQGLQFLFEYFSETQRNKGNFPGRFSGRQFSNSRSEMNVSTLELGDSALYLCASSWTSGSTETQYFGPGTRLLVL.

The J gene is TRBJ2-5, the V gene TRBV11-2, with 10 nucleotides matching TRBD2. The CDR3 loop spans 17 amino acids. J was trimmed by 0 bases and V by 1 base; bases with no gene match: 5. Germline V gene sequence: CDR1 SGHAT, CDR2 FQNNGV. CDR3 region: CASSLVLAGAYQETQYF. The CDR3 DNA reads as TGTGCCAGCAGCTTAGTGCTAGCGGGAGCGTACCAAGAGACCCAGTACTTC.

This chain joins TRBV7-2 and TRBJ1-5; no clear D. Germline assignment: CDR1 SGHTA and CDR2 FQGNSA. V was shortened by 2 bases and J by 2 bases, with 22 bases between the two germline ends. The CDR3 runs 19 residues. The CDR3: CASSLQNFNFLEGNQPQHF. CDR3 nucleotides: TGTGCCAGCAGCTTACAAAACTTTAATTTTCTGGAGGGCAATCAGCCCCAGCATTTT.

The V call is TRBV24-1, the J call TRBJ2-1; TRBD2 is a possible D gene (5 bases). The germline V and J ends were trimmed by 4 bases and 7 bases, with 10 bases remaining between them. This CDR3 is built from 13 residues. The germline CDR1 and CDR2 sequences are KGHDR and SFDVKD. CDR3 sequence (DNA): TGTGCCACCAGTGACCCGGACTGGAATGAGCAGTTCTTC. Its translation is CATSDPDWNEQFF.

This rearrangement joins TRBV5-6 to TRBJ2-4; 8 bases agree with TRBD2. In germline, CDR1 is SGHDT, CDR2 YYEEEE. V shed 4 bases, J shed 0 bases, and the junction held 6 bases outside the gene matches. The CDR3 spans 16 residues. CDR3: CASSLGAGGAKNIQYF. As DNA, the CDR3 is TGTGCCAGCAGCCTAGGGGCGGGGGGAGCCAAAAACATTCAGTACTTC.

Concerning this clone: Within the sample, other DNA sequences also encode this same CDR3. The chain is built from TRBV2 and TRBJ2-7, with TRBD2 matching 11 bases. The V segment lost 4 bases and the J segment 6 bases; nucleotides outside the gene matches: 5. Germline CDR1 reads SNHLY; CDR2 reads FYNNEI. This CDR3 comprises 14 residues. CDR3 loop: CASSGGLAGGEQYF. As DNA, the CDR3 is TGTGCCAGCAGTGGGGGTCTAGCGGGAGGCGAGCAGTACTTC.

The gene calls are TRBV28 and TRBJ2-5; D may be TRBD1 (6 bases). The CDR3 is 11 amino acids. With 7 bases removed from V and 7 bases from J, the gap between germline ends came to 10 bases. From germline, CDR1 is MDHEN and CDR2 SYDVKM. The CDR3 sequence: CASTGVGTQYF. The DNA for the CDR3 is TGTGCCAGCACAGGGGTGGGGACCCAGTACTTC. Combining the CDR3 with reference TRBV28 and TRBJ2-5 gives the whole variable domain DVKVTQSSRYLVKRTGEKVFLECVQDMDHENMFWYRQDPGLGLRLIYFSYDVKMKEKGDIPEGYSVSREKKERFSLILESASTNQTSMYLCASTGVGTQYFGPGTRLLVL.